This T cell receptor (beta chain) was sequenced for a study of blood T cell repertoires in COVID-19. Turning to the study itself: The United States, Italy and Spain supplied acute and convalescent COVID-19 samples. Sources were T cells, B-cell-depleted T cells, or PBMCs; the material itself was cDNA or gDNA.

CDR3 length: 12 residues. Trimming stripped 5 bases from V and 1 base from J, with 5 bases between. Original data processing: It was from reference gene primer amplification that nucleated cell counts were estimated. Here immunoSEQ multiplex PCR was the method, and the copy in TCRdb shows in-frame clones only, minus some. The DNA was the basis for D and trimming; V, J and clone size are from that table. The table shows 200,000 to 250,000 clones, with about 92% occurring only once. Sequences were obtained from peripheral blood. This sequence originates from a man aged 25-45 years with acute or convalescent COVID-19. The rearrangement joins TRBV12-3 or TRBV12-4 to TRBJ1-1, with no clear D. The chain's CDR3 is CASSPRNTEAFF. DNA of the CDR3: TGTGCCAGCAGTCCCAGGAACACTGAAGCTTTCTTT.